Below, 23 T cell receptor beta chains from the same sample are listed, as sequenced in a study of T cell repertoires in cytomegalovirus infection. TCRdb reprocessed the reads with MiXCR, giving one entry per CDR3 protein. Of fewer than 700,000 distinct CDR3 sequences listed, 20% to 25% are singletons. Sequences were obtained from CD8+ T cells from PBMCs. These receptors were obtained from a human donor in good health (CMV status not recorded). Some clones in this sample may be carry-over from other donors' samples.

A note on this clonotype: One end of the junction does not line up with germline, which may come from a read error. The V gene is TRBV20-1, the J gene TRBJ1-1; D might be TRBD1 (6 bases). The germline gives CDR1 DFQATT, CDR2 SNEGSKA (reference sequence). The CDR3 is made up of 13 amino acids. The CDR3 loop reads CNARDRGHLEAFF. DNA of the CDR3: TGCAATGCTAGAGATCGGGGGCATCTTGAAGCTTTCTTT.

The V gene is TRBV20-1, the J gene TRBJ2-7; TRBD1 matches 7 bases. The germline V gene has CDR1 DFQATT and CDR2 SNEGSKA (reference sequence). The trim removed 5 bases at V and 2 bases at J, leaving 6 bases unmatched. The CDR3 has 13 residues. The CDR3 is CSAEDRDPYEQYV. DNA of the CDR3: TGCAGTGCTGAAGACAGGGATCCCTACGAGCAGTACGTC.

This clonotype was counted ten times or more. The chain employs TRBV7-6 and TRBJ2-5; the D is unclear. V was clipped by 1 base and J by 1 base, with 10 bases between them. Germline V CDR1 and CDR2: SGHVS, FNYEAQ. The CDR3 sequence is 15 residues long. CDR3: CASSLVLTLQETQYF. The CDR3, as DNA: TGTGCCAGCAGCTTAGTTCTGACTCTCCAAGAGACCCAGTACTTC.

The genes are TRBV27 and TRBJ2-7, with D perhaps TRBD1 (6 bases). Germline CDR1 is MNHEY and CDR2 is SMNVEV (reference sequence). The ends were cut back, 0 bases at V and 4 bases at J, with 22 bases in the middle. This CDR3 is built from 18 residues. The CDR3 reads CASSLSHHSSGELYEQYF. The CDR3 nucleotides read TGTGCCAGCAGTTTATCCCATCACTCTTCAGGGGAGTTGTACGAGCAGTACTTC.

Details on this clonotype: This may stem from a read error, because a much larger clone lies one nucleotide away. The conserved final phenylalanine or tryptophan is absent from the CDR3, which likely points to a read error. This sequence joins TRBV12-3 or TRBV12-4 and TRBJ2-7, with 9 nucleotides matching TRBD2. The V and J ends lost 0 bases and 1 base, in that order; junction bases with no gene match: 1. This CDR3 has 15 amino acids. The CDR3 DNA sequence: TGTGCCAGCAGTTTAGCACTAGCGGGTTCCTACGAGCAGTACTAC. Residues: CASSLALAGSYEQYY.

This clonotype was seen repeatedly, ten times or more. This chain connects TRBV28 to TRBJ2-3; TRBD2 matches at 8 bases. The germline V gene encodes CDR1 MDHEN and CDR2 SYDVKM. The length of the CDR3 is 15 residues. The V and J ends lost 5 bases and 3 bases, in that order; junction bases with no gene match: 7. CDR3 loop: CASSPGLAKTDTQYF. In DNA, the CDR3 is TGTGCCAGCAGTCCCGGACTAGCTAAAACAGATACGCAGTATTTT.

This clonotype appeared a few times. The J gene is TRBJ1-2, the V gene TRBV2; 9 bases map to TRBD1. With 1 base clipped from V and 4 bases from J, the junction kept 4 bases outside the gene matches. Germline V gene data show CDR1 as SNHLY and CDR2 as FYNNEI. The CDR3 runs 15 residues. As DNA, the CDR3 is TGTGCCAGCAGTGAAGGGGACAGGGCAGTCTATGGCTACACCTTC. Amino acids: CASSEGDRAVYGYTF.

As to this clonotype: A much larger clone sits a single nucleotide away, making a read error possible. The chain carries TRBV7-2 and TRBJ1-2; TRBD1 is a possible D gene (6 bases). The germline V gene has CDR1 SGHTA and CDR2 FQGNSA. The CDR3 has 13 amino acids. The chain's CDR3 is CASRPSDSYSYTF. DNA for the CDR3: TGTGCCAGCAGGCCCTCGGACAGCTATAGCTACACCTTC.

This clonotype was picked up many times. The chain links TRBV7-2 to TRBJ2-6, with D unclear. CDR1 and CDR2 (germline): SGHTA, FQGNSA. The CDR3 has 13 residues. Trimming removed 1 base from V and 9 bases from J, with 7 bases in between. The CDR3 nucleotides read TGTGCCAGCAGCTTAGTAGGCTTCAACGTCCTGACTTTC. Translating gives CASSLVGFNVLTF.

The chain employs TRBV13 and TRBJ1-1; D may be TRBD1 (5 bases). CDR3 length: 13 amino acids. The germline V gene has CDR1 PRHDT and CDR2 FYEKMQ (reference sequence). The V end was cut by 3 bases, the J end by 3 bases, with 8 bases between. The CDR3 DNA follows: TGTGCCAGCAGCTTCCTGGGGGACACTGAAGCTTTCTTT. Protein sequence: CASSFLGDTEAFF. The variable domain in full, completed from reference TRBV13 and TRBJ1-1, reads AAGVIQSPRHLIKEKRETATLKCYPIPRHDTVYWYQQGPGQDPQFLISFYEKMQSDKGSIPDRFSAQQFSDYHSELNMSSLELGDSALYFCASSFLGDTEAFFGQGTRLTVV.

This clonotype was observed a few times. J is TRBJ1-2 and V is TRBV28; the D is unclear. With 9 bases removed from V and 4 bases from J, the gap between germline ends came to 15 bases. This CDR3 is built from 13 residues. The germline V gene has CDR1 MDHEN and CDR2 SYDVKM. The chain's CDR3 is CASSIREIYGYTF. The DNA for the CDR3 is TGTGCCAGTTCCATTCGGGAGATCTATGGCTACACCTTC.

This clonotype was counted many times. The J gene is TRBJ1-1, the V gene TRBV7-6; no clear D gene. The CDR3 covers 14 residues. The germline gives CDR1 SGHVS, CDR2 FNYEAQ. V dropped 1 base and J dropped 3 bases, with 9 bases sitting between them. CDR3 DNA: TGTGCCAGCAGCTTAGGAGGGTTAGACACTGAAGCTTTCTTT. Translated, it gives CASSLGGLDTEAFF.

The chain recombines TRBV20-1 with TRBJ2-7; 10 bases align to TRBD1. After removal of 2 bases from V and 4 bases from J, the junction contained 11 bases not matched to a gene. Germline values: CDR1 DFQATT, CDR2 SNEGSKA (reference sequence). This CDR3 is built from 16 residues. CDR3 protein: CSARTFNAGQGYEQYV. The CDR3 coding sequence is TGCAGTGCTAGAACCTTCAATGCGGGACAGGGGTACGAGCAGTACGTC.

This chain connects TRBV6-6 to TRBJ1-1; possible D gene TRBD1, 6 bases. CDR3 length equals 12 residues. Trimming removed 2 bases at V and 7 bases at J, with 8 bases between. CDR1 and CDR2 (germline): MNHNY, SVGAGI (reference sequence). CDR3 DNA sequence: TGTGCCAGCAGTTACGGACAGCTTGAAGCTTTCTTT. It specifies CASSYGQLEAFF.

The chain is built from TRBV7-9 and TRBJ2-2, with D unresolved. The CDR3 loop spans 13 amino acids. V lost 6 bases and J 4 bases, leaving 9 bases between the germline ends. Germline V gene data show CDR1 as SEHNR and CDR2 as FQNEAQ (reference sequence). The DNA of the CDR3 is TGTGCCAGCAGTTTCTGGGGCACCGGGGAGCTGTTTTTT. Encoded protein: CASSFWGTGELFF. Combining the CDR3 with reference TRBV7-9 and TRBJ2-2 gives the whole variable domain DTGVSQNPRHKITKRGQNVTFRCDPISEHNRLYWYRQTLGQGPEFLTYFQNEAQLEKSRLLSDRFSAERPKGSFSTLEIQRTEQGDSAMYLCASSFWGTGELFFGEGSRLTVL.

The CDR3 sequence is CASGQLFYEQYV. For the CDR3, the DNA is TGTGCCAGCGGACAGTTATTTTACGAGCAGTACGTC. The chain uses TRBV6-2 or TRBV6-3 and TRBJ2-7; possibly TRBD1 for D (6 bases). Germline V CDR1 and CDR2: MNHEY, SVGEGT. Trimming shortened V by 8 bases and J by 4 bases, and 12 bases separated the two germline ends. The CDR3 covers 12 residues.

This clonotype has at least ten counts. This chain joins TRBV7-2 and TRBJ2-2; 9 positions agree with TRBD1. The CDR3 contains 15 residues. With V trimmed by 4 bases and J by 5 bases, 5 bases remained unmatched. Germline values: CDR1 SGHTA, CDR2 FQGNSA. CDR3 sequence: CASSSGQGWTGELFF. The DNA of the CDR3 is TGTGCCAGCAGCTCGGGACAGGGATGGACCGGGGAGCTGTTTTTT.

This clonotype was found many times. The V and J genes are TRBV14 and TRBJ2-1; 7 bases match TRBD2. The germline V gene encodes CDR1 SGHDN and CDR2 FVKESK. The CDR3 is made up of 15 amino acids. V dropped 0 bases and J dropped 11; count of bases not matched to a gene: 10. CDR3 region: CASSQEFGGSNKQFF. CDR3 DNA: TGTGCCAGCAGCCAAGAATTCGGGGGGAGTAATAAGCAGTTCTTC.

This clonotype was seen more than once but under ten times. The chain combines TRBV5-6 with TRBJ2-3; D not certain. Germline-derived CDR1 and CDR2 are SGHDT and YYEEEE. The CDR3 runs 12 residues. Trimming stripped 3 bases from V and 4 bases from J, with 6 bases between. CDR3 loop: CASSYTSDTQYF. The CDR3 DNA reads TGTGCCAGCAGCTACACCTCAGATACGCAGTATTTT.

This chain links TRBV15 with TRBJ2-3; D might be TRBD2 (6 bases). CDR3 length: 16 residues. CDR1 and CDR2 from the germline V gene are LNHNV and YYDKDF (reference sequence). Between the trimmed V and J ends, which lost 0 bases and 3 bases, there was a span of 13 bases. The CDR3 nucleotides are TGTGCCACCAGCAGAGAAGCTCCTGGGGGGACAGATACGCAGTATTTT. Protein sequence: CATSREAPGGTDTQYF.

This clonotype has only a few counts. The rearrangement uses TRBV25-1 and TRBJ1-2; maybe TRBD1 (5 bases). This CDR3 has 17 amino acids. Germline CDR1 is MGHDK and CDR2 is SYGVNS. V was pared by 4 bases and J by 4 bases, with 22 bases between. CDR3 sequence reads: CASSGRAAYRPFYGYTF. The CDR3, as DNA: TGTGCCAGCAGTGGGAGGGCCGCATACAGGCCGTTCTATGGCTACACCTTC.

The V gene is TRBV4-2, the J gene TRBJ1-5; TRBD1 matches at 8 bases. After removal of 2 bases from V and 2 bases from J, the junction contained 2 bases not matched to a gene. The CDR3 runs to 15 residues. Germline-derived CDR1 and CDR2 are LGHNA and YNFKEQ. The CDR3 is CASSQMTGGNQPQHF. In nucleotides, the CDR3 is TGTGCCAGCAGCCAAATGACAGGGGGCAATCAGCCCCAGCATTTT.

This clonotype was detected ten times or more. This chain connects TRBV7-2 to TRBJ2-1; 13 nucleotides match TRBD2. The length of the CDR3 is 17 residues. CDR1 and CDR2 (germline): SGHTA, FQGNSA. The V and J ends lost 1 base and 8 bases, in that order; junction bases with no gene match: 8. The CDR3 DNA follows: TGTGCCAGCAGCTTAGAAACTAGCGGGGGGGTGGGCGATGAGCAGTTCTTC. Protein sequence: CASSLETSGGVGDEQFF.